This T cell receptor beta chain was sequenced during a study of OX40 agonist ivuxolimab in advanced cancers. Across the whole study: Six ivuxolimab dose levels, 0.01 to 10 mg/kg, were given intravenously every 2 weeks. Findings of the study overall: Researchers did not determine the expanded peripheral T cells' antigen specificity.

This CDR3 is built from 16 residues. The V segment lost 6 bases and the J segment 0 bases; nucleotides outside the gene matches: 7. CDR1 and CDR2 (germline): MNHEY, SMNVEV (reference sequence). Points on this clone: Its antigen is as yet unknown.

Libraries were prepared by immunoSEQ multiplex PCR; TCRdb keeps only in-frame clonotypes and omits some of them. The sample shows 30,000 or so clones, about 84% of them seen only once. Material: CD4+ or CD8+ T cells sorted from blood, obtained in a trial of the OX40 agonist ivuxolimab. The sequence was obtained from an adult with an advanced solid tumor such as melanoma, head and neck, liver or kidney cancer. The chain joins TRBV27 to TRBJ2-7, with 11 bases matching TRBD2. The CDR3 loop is CASRAGLAENSYEQYF. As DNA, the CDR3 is TGTGCCAGCAGGGCGGGACTAGCGGAGAACTCCTACGAGCAGTACTTC.